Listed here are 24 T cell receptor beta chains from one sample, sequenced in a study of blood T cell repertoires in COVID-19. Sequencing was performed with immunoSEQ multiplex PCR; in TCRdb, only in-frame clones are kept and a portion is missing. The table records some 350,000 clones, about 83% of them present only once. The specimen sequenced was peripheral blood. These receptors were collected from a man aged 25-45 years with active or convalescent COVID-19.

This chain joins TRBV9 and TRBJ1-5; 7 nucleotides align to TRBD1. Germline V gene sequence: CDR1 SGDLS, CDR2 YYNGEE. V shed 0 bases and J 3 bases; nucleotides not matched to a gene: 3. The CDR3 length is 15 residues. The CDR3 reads CASSVEGAYNQPQHF. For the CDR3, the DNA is TGTGCCAGCAGCGTAGAGGGGGCCTACAATCAGCCCCAGCATTTT.

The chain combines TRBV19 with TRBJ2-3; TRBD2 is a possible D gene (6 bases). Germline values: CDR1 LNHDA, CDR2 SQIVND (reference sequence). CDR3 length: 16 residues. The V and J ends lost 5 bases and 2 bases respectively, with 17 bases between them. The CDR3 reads CASSPWSSGPTDTQYF. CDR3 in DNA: TGTGCCAGTAGTCCGTGGAGTAGCGGACCCACAGATACGCAGTATTTT.

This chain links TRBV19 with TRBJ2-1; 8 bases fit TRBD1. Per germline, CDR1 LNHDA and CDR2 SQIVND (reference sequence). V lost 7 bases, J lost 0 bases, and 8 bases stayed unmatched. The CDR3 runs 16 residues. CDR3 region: CASTVRGQSSYNEQFF. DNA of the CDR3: TGTGCCAGTACAGTCAGGGGGCAAAGCTCCTACAATGAGCAGTTCTTC.

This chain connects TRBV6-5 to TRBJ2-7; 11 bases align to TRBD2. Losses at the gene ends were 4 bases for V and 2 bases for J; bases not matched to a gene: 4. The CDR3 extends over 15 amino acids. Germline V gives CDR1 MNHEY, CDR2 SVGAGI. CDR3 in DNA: TGTGCCAGCAGTTTTAGCGGGAGGGGCGCCTACGAGCAGTACTTC. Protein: CASSFSGRGAYEQYF.

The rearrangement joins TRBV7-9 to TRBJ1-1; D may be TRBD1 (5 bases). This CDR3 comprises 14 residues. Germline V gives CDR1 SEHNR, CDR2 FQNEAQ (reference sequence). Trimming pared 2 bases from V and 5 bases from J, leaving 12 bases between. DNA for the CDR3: TGTGCCAGCAGCTTATCCACAGGTGGGACTGAAGCTTTCTTT. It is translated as CASSLSTGGTEAFF.

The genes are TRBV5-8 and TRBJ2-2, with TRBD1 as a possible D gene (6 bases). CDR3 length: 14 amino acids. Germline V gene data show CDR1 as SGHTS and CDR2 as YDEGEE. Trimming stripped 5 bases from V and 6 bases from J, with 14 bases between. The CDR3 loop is CASRSTGLAGELFF. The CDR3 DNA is TGTGCCAGCAGGTCCACAGGGCTCGCCGGGGAGCTGTTTTTT.

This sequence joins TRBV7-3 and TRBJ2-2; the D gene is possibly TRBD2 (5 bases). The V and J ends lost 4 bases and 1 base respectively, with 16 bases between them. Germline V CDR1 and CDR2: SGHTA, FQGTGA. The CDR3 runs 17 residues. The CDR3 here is CASSSPWAGGNTGELFF. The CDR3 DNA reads TGTGCCAGCAGCTCCCCCTGGGCGGGTGGGAACACCGGGGAGCTGTTTTTT.

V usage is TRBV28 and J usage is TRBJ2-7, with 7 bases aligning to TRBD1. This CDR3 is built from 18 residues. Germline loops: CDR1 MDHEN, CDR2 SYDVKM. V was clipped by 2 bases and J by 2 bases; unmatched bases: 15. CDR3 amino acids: CASSLPWTLQGPAYEQYF. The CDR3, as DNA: TGTGCCAGCAGTTTACCATGGACATTACAGGGGCCAGCCTACGAGCAGTACTTC.

For the CDR3, the DNA is TGTGCCAGCAGCTACGGGACTAAACAAGAGACCCAGTACTTC. This encodes CASSYGTKQETQYF. V and J are TRBV7-6 and TRBJ2-5, with 7 positions matching TRBD2. V lost 4 bases and J lost 2; bases outside the gene matches: 4. Germline-derived CDR1 and CDR2 are SGHVS and FNYEAQ. The length of the CDR3 is 14 residues.

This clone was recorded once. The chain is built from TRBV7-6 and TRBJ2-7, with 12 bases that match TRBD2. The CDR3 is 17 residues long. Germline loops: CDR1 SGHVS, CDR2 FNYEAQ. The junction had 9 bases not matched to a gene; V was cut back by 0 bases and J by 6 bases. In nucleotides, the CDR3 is TGTGCCAGCAGCTTAGCGGGGGCTAGCGGGAGGGCTCCCGAGCAGTACTTC. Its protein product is CASSLAGASGRAPEQYF. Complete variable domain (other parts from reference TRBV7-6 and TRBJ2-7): GAGVSQSPRYKVTKRGQDVALRCDPISGHVSLYWYRQALGQGPEFLTYFNYEAQQDKSGLPNDRFSAERPEGSISTLTIQRTEQRDSAMYRCASSLAGASGRAPEQYFGPGTRLTVT.

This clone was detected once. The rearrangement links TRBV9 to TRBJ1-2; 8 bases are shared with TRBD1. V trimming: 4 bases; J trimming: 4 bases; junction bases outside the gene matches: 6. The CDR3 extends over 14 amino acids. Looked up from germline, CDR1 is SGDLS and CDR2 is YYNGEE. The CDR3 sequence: CASSSRQGIYGYTF. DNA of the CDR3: TGTGCCAGCAGCTCGCGACAGGGGATCTATGGCTACACCTTC. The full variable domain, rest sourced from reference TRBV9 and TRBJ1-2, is DSGVTQTPKHLITATGQRVTLRCSPRSGDLSVYWYQQSLDQGLQFLIQYYNGEERAKGNILERFSAQQFPDLHSELNLSSLELGDSALYFCASSSRQGIYGYTFGSGTRLTVV.

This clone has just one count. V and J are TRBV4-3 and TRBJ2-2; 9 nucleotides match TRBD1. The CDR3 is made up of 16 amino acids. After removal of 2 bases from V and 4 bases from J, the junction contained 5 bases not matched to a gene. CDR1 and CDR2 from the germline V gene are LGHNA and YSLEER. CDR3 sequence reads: CASSQYRGPGTGELFF. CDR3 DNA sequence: TGCGCCAGCAGCCAATACAGGGGGCCGGGCACCGGGGAGCTGTTTTTT.

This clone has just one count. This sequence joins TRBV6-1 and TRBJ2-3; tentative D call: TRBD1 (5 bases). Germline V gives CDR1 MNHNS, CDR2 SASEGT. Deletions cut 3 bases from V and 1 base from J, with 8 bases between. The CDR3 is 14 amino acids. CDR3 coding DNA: TGTGCCAGCAGTGAGGGGCAGGGCACAGATACGCAGTATTTT. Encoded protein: CASSEGQGTDTQYF.

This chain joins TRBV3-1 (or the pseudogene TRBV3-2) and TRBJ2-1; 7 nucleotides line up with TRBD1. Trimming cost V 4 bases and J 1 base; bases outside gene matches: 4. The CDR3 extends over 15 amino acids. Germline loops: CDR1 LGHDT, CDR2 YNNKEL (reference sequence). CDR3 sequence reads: CASSPQGISYNEQFF. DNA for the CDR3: TGTGCCAGCAGCCCACAGGGGATTTCCTACAATGAGCAGTTCTTC.

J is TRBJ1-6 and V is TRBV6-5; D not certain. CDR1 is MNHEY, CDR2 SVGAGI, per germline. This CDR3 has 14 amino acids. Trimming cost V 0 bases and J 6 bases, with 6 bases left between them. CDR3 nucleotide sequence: TGTGCCAGCAGTTACTCGATCAGTAATTCACCCCTCCACTTT. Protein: CASSYSISNSPLHF.

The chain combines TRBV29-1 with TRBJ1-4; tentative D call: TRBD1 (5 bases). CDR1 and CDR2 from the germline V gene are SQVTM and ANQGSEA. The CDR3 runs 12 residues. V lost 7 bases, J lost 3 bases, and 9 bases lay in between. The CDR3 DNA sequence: TGCAGCGGCCGACAGCCTAATGAAAAACTGTTTTTT. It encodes CSGRQPNEKLFF.

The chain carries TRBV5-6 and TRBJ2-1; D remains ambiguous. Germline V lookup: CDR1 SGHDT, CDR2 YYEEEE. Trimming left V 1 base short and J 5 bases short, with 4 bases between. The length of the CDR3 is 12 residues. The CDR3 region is CASSLIDNEQFF. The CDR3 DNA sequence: TGTGCCAGCAGCTTGATCGACAATGAGCAGTTCTTC.

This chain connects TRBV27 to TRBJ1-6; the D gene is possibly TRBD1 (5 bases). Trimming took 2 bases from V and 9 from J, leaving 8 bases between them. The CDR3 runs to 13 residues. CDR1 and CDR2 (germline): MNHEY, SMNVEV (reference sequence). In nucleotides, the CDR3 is TGTGCCAGCAGTTTAGCGCAGGGTTCACCCCTCCACTTT. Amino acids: CASSLAQGSPLHF.

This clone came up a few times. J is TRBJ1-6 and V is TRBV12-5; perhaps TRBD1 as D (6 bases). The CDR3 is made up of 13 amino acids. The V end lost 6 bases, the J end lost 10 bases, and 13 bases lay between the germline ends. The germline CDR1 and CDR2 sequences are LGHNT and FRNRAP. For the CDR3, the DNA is TGTGCTAGTGGCACGGACAGCACCTCACCCCTCCACTTT. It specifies CASGTDSTSPLHF.

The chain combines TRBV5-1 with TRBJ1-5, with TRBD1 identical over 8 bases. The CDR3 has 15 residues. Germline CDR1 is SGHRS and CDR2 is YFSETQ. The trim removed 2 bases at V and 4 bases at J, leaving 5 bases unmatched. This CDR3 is CASSFKDRANQPQHF. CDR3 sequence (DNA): TGCGCCAGCAGCTTTAAGGACAGGGCGAATCAGCCCCAGCATTTT.

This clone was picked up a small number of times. This chain's CDR3 is CASSFGTGGTLHF. CDR3 DNA: TGTGCCAGCAGCTTTGGGACGGGGGGGACCCTCCACTTT. This chain links TRBV11-3 with TRBJ1-6; tentative D call: TRBD1 (5 bases). V lost 3 bases to trimming and J lost 14 bases, with 14 bases between them. The length of the CDR3 is 13 residues. The germline CDR1 and CDR2 sequences are SGHNT and YENEEA.

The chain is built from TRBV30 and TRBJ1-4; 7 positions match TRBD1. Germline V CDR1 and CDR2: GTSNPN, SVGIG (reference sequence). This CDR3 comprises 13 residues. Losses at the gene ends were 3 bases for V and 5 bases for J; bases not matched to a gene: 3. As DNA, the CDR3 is TGTGCCTGGAGGGGACAGTCAAATGAAAAACTGTTTTTT. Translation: CAWRGQSNEKLFF.

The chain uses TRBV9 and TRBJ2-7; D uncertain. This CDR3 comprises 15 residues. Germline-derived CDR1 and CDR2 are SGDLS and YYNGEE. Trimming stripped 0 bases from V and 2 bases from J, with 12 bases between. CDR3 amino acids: CASSVATERTYEQYF. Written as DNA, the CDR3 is TGTGCCAGCAGCGTAGCTACGGAGCGTACCTACGAGCAGTACTTC.

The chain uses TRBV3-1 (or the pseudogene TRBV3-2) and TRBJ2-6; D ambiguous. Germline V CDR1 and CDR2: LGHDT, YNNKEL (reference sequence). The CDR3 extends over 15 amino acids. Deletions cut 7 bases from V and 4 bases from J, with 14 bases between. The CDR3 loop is CASTASPRGANVLTF. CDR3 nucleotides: TGTGCCAGCACCGCCTCCCCCAGGGGGGCCAACGTCCTGACTTTC.